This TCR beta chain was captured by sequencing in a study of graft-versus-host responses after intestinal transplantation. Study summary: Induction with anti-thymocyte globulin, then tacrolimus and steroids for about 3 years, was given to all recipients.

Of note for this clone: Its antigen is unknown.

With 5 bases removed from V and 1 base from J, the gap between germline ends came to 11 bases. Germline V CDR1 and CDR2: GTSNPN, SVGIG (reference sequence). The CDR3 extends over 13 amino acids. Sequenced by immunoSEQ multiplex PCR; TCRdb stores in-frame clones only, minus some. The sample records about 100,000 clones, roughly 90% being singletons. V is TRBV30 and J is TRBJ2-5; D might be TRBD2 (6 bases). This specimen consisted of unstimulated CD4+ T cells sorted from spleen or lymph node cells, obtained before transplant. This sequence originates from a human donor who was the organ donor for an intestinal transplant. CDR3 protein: CAWRAGSQETQYF. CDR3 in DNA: TGTGCCTGGCGGGCGGGGTCCCAAGAGACCCAGTACTTC.